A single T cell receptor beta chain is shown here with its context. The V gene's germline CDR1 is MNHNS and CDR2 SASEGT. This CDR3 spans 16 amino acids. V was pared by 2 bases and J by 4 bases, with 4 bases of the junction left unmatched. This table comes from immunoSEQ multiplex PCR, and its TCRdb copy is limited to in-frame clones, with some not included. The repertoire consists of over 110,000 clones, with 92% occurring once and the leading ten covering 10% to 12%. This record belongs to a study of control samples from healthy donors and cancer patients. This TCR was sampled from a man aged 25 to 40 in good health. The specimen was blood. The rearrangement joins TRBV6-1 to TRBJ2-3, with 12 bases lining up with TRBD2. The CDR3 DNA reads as TGTGCCAGCAGTGAATCGCGACTAGCGGGAGCAGATACGCAGTATTTT. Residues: CASSESRLAGADTQYF.